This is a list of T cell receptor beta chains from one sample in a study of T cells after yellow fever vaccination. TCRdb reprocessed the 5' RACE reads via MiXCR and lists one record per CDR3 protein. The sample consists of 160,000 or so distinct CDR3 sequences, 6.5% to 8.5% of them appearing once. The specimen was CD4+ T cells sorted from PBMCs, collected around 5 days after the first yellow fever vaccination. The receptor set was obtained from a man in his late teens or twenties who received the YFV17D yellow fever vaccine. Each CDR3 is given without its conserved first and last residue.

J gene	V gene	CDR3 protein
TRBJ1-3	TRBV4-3	ASRPRWGVGNTIY
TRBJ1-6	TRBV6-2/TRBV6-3	ASSIIDNSPLH
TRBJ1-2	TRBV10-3	AISEGPQGYGYT
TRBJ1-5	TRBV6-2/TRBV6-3	ASSYMGGQPQH
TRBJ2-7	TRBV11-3	ASSLEGQSYEQY
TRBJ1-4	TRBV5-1	ASSGEPATNEKLF
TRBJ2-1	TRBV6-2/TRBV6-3	ASVRAGGIDEQF
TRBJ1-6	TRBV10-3	AISDSDRSPLH
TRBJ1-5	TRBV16	ASSHRGAGNQPQH
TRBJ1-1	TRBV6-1	ASIPGQEGEAF
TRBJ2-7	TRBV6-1	ASRTMTGVYKQY
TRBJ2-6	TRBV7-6	ASSHWAGTDVSGANVLT
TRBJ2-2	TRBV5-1	ASSFMRSTGELF
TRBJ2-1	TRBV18	ASSPRTGFFLSYNEQF
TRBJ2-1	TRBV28	ASTQRKTSSEQF
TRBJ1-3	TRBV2	AGRESGNTIY
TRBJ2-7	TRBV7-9	AISPGQDEQY
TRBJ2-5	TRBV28	ASSSLRANRDPQETQY
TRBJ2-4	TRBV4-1	ASSQGGARGRGNIQY
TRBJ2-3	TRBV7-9	ASSIQAGAPTDTQY
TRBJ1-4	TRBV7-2	ASSWRVGQGNEKLF
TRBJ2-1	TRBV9	ASSVRGLAGGQTYNEQF
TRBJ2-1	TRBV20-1	SARGYSSYNEQF
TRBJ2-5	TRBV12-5	ASGLDGRLKTQY
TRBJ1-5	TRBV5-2	AMGPGTARTTQH
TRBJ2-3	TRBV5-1	ASSLALLSGTDTQY
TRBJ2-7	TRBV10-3	AISVSGYEQY
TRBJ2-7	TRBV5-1	ASSAGTGTYEQY
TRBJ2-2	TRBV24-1	ATSDFPSAGNTGELF
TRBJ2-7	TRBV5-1	ASSLGYAAYEQY
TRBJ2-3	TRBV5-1	ASSHRDGGADTQY
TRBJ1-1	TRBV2	ASSVEVATEAF
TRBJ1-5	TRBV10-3	AISQGPGNQPQH
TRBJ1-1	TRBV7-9	ASSFEGPPNPNTEAF
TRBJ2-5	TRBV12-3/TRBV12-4	ASSLNSGLGETQY
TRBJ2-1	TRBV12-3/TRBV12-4	ASSLSRLEQF
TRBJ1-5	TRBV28	ASRTRGGSGNQPQH
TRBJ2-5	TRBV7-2	ASSAGNVQETQY
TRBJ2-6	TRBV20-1	SARESGAWANVLT
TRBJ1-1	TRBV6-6	ASILEGIEAF
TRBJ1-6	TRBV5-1	ASSFLGSGGSPLH
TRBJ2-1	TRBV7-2	ASSPANEQF
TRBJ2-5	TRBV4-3	ASSQGASETQY
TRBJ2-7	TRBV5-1	ASSWYRGPYEQY
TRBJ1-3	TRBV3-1	ASSWGTLSGNTIY
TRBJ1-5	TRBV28	ASNRYGNQPQH